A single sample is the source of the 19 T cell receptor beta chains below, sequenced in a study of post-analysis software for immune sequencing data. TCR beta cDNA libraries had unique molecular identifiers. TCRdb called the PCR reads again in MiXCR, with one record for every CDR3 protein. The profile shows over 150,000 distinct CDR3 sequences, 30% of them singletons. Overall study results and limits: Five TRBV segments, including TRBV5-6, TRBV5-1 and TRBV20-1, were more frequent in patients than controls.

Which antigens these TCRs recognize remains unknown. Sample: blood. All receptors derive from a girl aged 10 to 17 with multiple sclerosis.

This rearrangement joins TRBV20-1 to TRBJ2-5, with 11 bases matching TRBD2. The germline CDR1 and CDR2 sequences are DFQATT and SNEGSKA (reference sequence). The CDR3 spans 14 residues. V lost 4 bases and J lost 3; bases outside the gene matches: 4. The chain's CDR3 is CSAILAGGEETQYF. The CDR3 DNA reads TGCAGTGCTATTCTAGCGGGAGGTGAAGAGACCCAGTACTTC.

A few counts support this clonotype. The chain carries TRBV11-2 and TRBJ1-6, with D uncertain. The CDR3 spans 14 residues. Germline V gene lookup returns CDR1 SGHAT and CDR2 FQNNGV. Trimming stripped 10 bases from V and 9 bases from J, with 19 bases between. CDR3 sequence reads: CATSPRRSISPLHF. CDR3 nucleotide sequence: TGTGCCACCTCACCCCGTAGAAGTATTTCACCCCTCCACTTT.

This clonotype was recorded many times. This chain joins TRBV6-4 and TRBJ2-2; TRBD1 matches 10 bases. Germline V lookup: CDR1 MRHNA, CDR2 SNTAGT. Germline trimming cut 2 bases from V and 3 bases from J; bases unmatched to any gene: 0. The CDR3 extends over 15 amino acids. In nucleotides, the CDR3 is TGTGCCAGCAGTGACGGGACAGGGGACACCGGGGAGCTGTTTTTT. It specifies CASSDGTGDTGELFF.

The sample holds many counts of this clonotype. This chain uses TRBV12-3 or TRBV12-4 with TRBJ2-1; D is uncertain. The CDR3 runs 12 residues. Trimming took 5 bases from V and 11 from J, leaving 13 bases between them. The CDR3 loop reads CASSSDHGKQFF. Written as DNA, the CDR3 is TGTGCCAGCAGTAGCGACCACGGTAAGCAGTTCTTC.

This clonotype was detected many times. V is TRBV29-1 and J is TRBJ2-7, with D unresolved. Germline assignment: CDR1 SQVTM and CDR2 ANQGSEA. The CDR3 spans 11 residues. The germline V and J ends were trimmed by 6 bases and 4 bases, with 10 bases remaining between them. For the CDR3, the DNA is TGCAGCGTCCAGGACGGGTACGAGCAGTACTTC. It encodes CSVQDGYEQYF.

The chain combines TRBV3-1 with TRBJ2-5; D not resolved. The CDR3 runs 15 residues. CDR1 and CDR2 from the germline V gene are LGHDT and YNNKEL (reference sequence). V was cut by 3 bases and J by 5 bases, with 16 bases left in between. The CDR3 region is CASSHWRDKWETQYF. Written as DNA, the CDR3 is TGTGCCAGCAGCCATTGGCGCGACAAATGGGAGACCCAGTACTTC.

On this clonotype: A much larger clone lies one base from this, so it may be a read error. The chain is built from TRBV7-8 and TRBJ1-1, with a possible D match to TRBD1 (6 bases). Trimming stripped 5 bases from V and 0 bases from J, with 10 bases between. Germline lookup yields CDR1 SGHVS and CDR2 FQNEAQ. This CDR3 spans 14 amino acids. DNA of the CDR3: TGTGCCAGCAGCCCCTGGACAGTGAACACTGAAGCTTTCTTT. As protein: CASSPWTVNTEAFF. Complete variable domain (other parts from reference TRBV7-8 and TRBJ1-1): GAGVSQSPRYKVAKRGQDVALRCDPISGHVSLFWYQQALGQGPEFLTYFQNEAQLDKSGLPSDRFFAERPEGSVSTLKIQRTQQEDSAVYLCASSPWTVNTEAFFGQGTRLTVV.

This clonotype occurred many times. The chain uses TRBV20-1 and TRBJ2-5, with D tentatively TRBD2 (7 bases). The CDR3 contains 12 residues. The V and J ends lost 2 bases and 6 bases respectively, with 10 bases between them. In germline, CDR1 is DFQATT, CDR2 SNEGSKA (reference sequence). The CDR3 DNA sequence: TGCAGTGCTAGAACGCGGGGGCAGACCCAGTACTTC. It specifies CSARTRGQTQYF.

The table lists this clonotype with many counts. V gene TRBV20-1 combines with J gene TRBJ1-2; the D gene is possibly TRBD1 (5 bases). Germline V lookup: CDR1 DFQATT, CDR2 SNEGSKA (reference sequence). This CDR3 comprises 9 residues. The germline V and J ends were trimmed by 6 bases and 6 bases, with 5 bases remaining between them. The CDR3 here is CSAGDGYTF. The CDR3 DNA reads TGCAGTGCAGGGGATGGCTACACCTTC.

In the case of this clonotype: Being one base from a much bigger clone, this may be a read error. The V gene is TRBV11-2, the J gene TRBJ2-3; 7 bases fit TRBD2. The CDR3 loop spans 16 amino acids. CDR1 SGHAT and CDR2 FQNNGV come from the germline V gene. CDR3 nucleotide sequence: TGTGCCAGCACCGACGACAGACCGGGAGGCACAGGTACGCAGTATTTT. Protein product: CASTDDRPGGTGTQYF.

The CDR3 sequence is CASSQDPAREVWDTQYF. The DNA of the CDR3 is TGCGCCAGCAGCCAAGATCCGGCACGGGAGGTGTGGGATACGCAGTATTTT. The chain has TRBV4-1 and TRBJ2-3; 7 nucleotides match TRBD2. V lost 0 bases to trimming and J lost 6 bases; unmatched junction nucleotides: 12. This CDR3 has 17 residues. CDR1 MGHRA and CDR2 YSYEKL come from the germline V gene.

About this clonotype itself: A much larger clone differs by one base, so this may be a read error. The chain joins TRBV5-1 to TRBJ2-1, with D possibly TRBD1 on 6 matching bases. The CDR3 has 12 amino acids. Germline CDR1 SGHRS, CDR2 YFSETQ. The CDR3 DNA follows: TGCGCCAGCGGGATACAGGGAAATGGGCAGTTCTTC. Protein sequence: CASGIQGNGQFF. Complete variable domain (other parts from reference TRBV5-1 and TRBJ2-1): KAGVTQTPRYLIKTRGQQVTLSCSPISGHRSVSWYQQTPGQGLQFLFEYFSETQRNKGNFPGRFSGRQFSNSRSEMNVSTLELGDSALYLCASGIQGNGQFFGPGTRLTVL.

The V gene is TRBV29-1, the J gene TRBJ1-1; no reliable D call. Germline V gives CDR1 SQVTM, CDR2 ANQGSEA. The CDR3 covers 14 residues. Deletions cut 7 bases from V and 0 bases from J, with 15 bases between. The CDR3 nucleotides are TGCAGCGCCGAGGACGCGTGGGTGAACACTGAAGCTTTCTTT. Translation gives CSAEDAWVNTEAFF.

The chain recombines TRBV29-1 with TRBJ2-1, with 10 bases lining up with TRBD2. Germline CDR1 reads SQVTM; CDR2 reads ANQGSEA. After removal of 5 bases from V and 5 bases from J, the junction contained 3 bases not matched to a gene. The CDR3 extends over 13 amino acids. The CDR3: CSVKREGNNEQFF. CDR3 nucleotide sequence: TGCAGCGTTAAGCGGGAGGGAAACAATGAGCAGTTCTTC.

CDR3 DNA: TGCAGTGCTAGAGGGTTCCCTGAGGCGGGAGTTGTTGATGAGCAGTTCTTC. Translated, it gives CSARGFPEAGVVDEQFF. V and J are TRBV20-1 and TRBJ2-1; 7 nucleotides align to TRBD2. Germline V gives CDR1 DFQATT, CDR2 SNEGSKA (reference sequence). V gave up 1 base and J gave up 8 bases; unmatched junction bases: 17. The length of the CDR3 is 17 residues.

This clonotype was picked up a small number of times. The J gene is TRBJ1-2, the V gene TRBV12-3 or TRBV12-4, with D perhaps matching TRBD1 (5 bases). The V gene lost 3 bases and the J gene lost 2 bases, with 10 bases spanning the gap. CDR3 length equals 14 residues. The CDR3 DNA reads TGTGCCAGCAGTTTCTGGGGGGAGAACTATGGCTACACCTTC. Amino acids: CASSFWGENYGYTF.

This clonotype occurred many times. The CDR3 is CASSTTTAFTF. In DNA form, the CDR3 reads TGTGCCAGCAGCACTACCACCGCGTTCACCTTC. The chain uses TRBV12-3 or TRBV12-4 and TRBJ1-2; D uncertain. CDR3 size: 11 residues. V was cut by 6 bases and J by 13 bases, with 15 bases left in between.

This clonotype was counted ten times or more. CDR3 residues: CASTLNRGSYEQYF. The CDR3 bases are TGTGCCAGCACCCTAAACAGGGGCTCCTACGAGCAGTACTTC. This sequence joins TRBV27 and TRBJ2-7, with 7 bases lining up with TRBD1. The ends lost 7 bases at V and 0 bases at J; junction bases unmatched: 6. Germline CDR1 and CDR2: MNHEY and SMNVEV (reference sequence). The CDR3 sequence is 14 residues long.

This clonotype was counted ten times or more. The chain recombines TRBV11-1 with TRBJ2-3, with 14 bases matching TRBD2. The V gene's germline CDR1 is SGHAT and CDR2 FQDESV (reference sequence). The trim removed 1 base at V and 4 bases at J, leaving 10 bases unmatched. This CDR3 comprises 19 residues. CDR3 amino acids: CASSLVGLAGVGAADTQYF. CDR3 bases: TGTGCCAGCAGCTTAGTGGGACTAGCGGGAGTCGGTGCTGCAGATACGCAGTATTTT.